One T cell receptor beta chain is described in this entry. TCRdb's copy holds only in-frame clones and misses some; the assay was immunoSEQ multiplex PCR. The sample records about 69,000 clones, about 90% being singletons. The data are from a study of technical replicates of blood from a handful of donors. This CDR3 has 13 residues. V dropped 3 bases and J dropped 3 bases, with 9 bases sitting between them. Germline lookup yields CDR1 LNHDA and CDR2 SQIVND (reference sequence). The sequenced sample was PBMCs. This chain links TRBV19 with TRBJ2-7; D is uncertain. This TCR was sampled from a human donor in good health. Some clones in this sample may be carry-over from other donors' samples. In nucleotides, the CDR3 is TGTGCCAGTAGTATCGAAGCATACTACGAGCAGTACTTC. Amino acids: CASSIEAYYEQYF.